This T cell receptor beta chain was found in a study of blood T cells in healthy people across ages. The CDR3 is 15 residues long. The germline CDR1 and CDR2 sequences are MDHEN and SYDVKM. Trimming stripped 8 bases from V and 2 bases from J, with 18 bases between. A J-beta primer mix and a sample-barcoded 5' primer were used in a second PCR of roughly 7 to 12 cycles. MiXCR, run by TCRdb on the 5' RACE reads, gives a single entry per CDR3 protein. The repertoire includes under 2 million distinct CDR3 sequences, about 35% of them detected once, and around 11% sits in the top ten. The source is a woman aged 25 to 39 in good health. The source material was blood. The chain joins TRBV28 to TRBJ1-2; D might be TRBD1 (5 bases). This CDR3 reads CASGVQGALNYGYTF. CDR3 bases: TGTGCCAGCGGGGTGCAGGGCGCCTTAAACTATGGCTACACCTTC.